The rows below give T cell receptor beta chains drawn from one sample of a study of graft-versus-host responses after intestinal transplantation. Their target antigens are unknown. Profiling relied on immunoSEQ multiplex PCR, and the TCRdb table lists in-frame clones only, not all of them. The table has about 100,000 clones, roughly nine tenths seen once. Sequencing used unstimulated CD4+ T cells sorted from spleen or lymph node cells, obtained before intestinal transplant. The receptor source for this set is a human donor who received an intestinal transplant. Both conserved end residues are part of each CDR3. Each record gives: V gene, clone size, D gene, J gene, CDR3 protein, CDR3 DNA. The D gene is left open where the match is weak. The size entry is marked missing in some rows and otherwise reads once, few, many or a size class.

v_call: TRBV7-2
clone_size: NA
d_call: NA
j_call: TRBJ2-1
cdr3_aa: CASSLEGRGNEQFF
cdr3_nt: TGTGCCAGCAGCTTAGAAGGCCGAGGTAATGAGCAGTTCTTC

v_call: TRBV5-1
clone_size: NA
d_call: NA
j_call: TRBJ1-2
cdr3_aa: CASLKAPVRKTYGYTF
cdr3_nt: TGCGCCAGCCTGAAGGCACCGGTTCGAAAGACCTATGGCTACACCTTC

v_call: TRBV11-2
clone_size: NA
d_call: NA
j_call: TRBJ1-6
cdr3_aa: CASSSSSPLHF
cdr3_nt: TGTGCCAGCAGCTCGAGTTCACCCCTCCACTTT

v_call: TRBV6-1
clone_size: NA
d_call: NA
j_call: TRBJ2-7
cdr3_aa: CASSEAAGTGFVQYF
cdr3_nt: TGTGCCAGCAGTGAAGCAGCCGGGACGGGCTTTGTGCAGTACTTC

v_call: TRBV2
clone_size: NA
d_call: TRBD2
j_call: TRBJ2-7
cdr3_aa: CASIGLAGTYEQYF
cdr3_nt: TGTGCCAGCATCGGACTAGCGGGAACCTACGAGCAGTACTTC

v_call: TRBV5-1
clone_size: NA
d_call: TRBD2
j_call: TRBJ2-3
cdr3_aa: CASSLERERSTDTQYF
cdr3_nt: TGCGCCAGCAGCTTGGAGCGGGAGAGGAGCACAGATACGCAGTATTTT

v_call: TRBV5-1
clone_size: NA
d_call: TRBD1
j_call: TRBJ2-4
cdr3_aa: CASSLALGTGKAAKNIQYF
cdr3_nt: TGCGCCAGCAGCTTGGCCCTCGGGACAGGGAAGGCGGCCAAAAACATTCAGTACTTC

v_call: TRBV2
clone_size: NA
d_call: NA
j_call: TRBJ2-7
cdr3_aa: CASNVRGTYEQYF
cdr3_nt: TGTGCCAGCAATGTCCGGGGGACCTACGAGCAGTACTTC

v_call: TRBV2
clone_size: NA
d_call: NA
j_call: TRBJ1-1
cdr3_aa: CASSEGGDGEAFF
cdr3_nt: TGTGCCAGCAGTGAGGGGGGAGACGGTGAAGCTTTCTTT

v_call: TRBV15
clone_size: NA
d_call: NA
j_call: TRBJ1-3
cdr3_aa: CATSRSFPQGLSGNTIYF
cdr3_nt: TGTGCCACCAGCAGAAGTTTCCCTCAAGGGCTCTCTGGAAACACCATATATTTT

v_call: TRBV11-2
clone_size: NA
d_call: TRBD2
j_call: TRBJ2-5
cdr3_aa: CASSLTASGRALRKETQYF
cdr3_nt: TGTGCCAGCAGCTTAACGGCTAGCGGGAGGGCCCTCAGAAAAGAGACCCAGTACTTC

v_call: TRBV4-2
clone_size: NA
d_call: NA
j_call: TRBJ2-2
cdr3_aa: CASSQRNFDTGELFF
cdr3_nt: TGTGCCAGCAGCCAACGGAACTTTGACACCGGGGAGCTGTTTTTT

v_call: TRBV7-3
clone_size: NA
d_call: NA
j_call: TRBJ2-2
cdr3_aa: CASSLVGHGTGELFF
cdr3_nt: TGTGCCAGCAGCTTAGTCGGGCACGGGACCGGGGAGCTGTTTTTT

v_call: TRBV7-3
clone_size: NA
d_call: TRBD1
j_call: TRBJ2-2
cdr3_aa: CASSLGQGGTGELFF
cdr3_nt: TGTGCCAGCAGCCTCGGACAGGGGGGAACCGGGGAGCTGTTTTTT

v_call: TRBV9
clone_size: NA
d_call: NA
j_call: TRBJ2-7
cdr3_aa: CPGGGLYEQYF
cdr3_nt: TGTCCAGGGGGAGGGCTGTACGAGCAGTACTTC

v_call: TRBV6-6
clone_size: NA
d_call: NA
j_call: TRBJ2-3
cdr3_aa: CASSSSPVRTDTQYF
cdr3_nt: TGTGCCAGCAGTTCCTCCCCCGTGCGGACAGATACGCAGTATTTT

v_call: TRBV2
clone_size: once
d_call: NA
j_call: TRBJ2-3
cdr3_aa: CASRRRQERTDTQYF
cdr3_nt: TGTGCCAGCCGAAGGAGACAGGAGCGAACAGATACGCAGTATTTT

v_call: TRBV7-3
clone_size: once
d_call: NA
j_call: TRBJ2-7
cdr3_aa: CASSSTHTAEQYF
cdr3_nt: TGTGCCAGCAGCTCGACACACACTGCCGAGCAGTACTTC

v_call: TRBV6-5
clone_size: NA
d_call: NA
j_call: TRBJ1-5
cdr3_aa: CASSYEGNQPQHF
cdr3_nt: TGTGCCAGCAGTTACGAGGGGAATCAGCCCCAGCATTTT

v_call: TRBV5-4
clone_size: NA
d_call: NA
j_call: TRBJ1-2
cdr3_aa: CASSQGNYGYTF
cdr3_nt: TGTGCCAGCAGCCAGGGGAACTATGGCTACACCTTC

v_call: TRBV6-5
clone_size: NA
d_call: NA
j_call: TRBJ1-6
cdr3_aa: CAGARGVGSPLHF
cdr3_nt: TGTGCCGGAGCGAGGGGGGTCGGTTCACCCCTCCACTTT

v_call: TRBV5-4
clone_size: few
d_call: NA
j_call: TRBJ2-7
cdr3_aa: CASSQESASSYEQYF
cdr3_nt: TGTGCCAGCAGCCAGGAATCAGCTAGCTCCTACGAGCAGTACTTC

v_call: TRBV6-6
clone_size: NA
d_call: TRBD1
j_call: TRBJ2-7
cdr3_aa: CASSRKLGDRGSLQYF
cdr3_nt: TGTGCCAGCAGTAGAAAGCTAGGGGACAGGGGATCCCTGCAGTACTTC

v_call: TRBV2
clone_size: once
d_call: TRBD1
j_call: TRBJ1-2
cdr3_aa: CASCAHTGASYTF
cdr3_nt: TGTGCCAGCTGTGCTCACACAGGGGCGAGCTACACCTTC

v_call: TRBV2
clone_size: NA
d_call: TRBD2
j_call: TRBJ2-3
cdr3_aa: CASLRGLADTQYF
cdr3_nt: TGTGCCAGCCTAAGAGGACTAGCAGATACGCAGTATTTT

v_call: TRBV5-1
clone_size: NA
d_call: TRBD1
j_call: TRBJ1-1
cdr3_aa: CASSGQGAGNTEAFF
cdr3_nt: TGCGCCAGCAGCGGACAGGGGGCTGGAAACACTGAAGCTTTCTTT

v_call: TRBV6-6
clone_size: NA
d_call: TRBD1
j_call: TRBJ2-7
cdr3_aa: CASRLGQGLYEQYF
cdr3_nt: TGTGCCAGCAGGCTTGGACAGGGTCTCTACGAGCAGTACTTC

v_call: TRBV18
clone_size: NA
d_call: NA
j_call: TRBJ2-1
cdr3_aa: CASSPSGSSSYNEQFF
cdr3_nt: TGTGCCAGCTCACCATCGGGGTCGTCCTCCTACAATGAGCAGTTCTTC

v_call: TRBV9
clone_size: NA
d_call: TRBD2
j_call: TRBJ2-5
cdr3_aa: CASSAGLAGFQETQYF
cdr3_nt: TGTGCCAGCAGCGCGGGACTAGCGGGATTCCAAGAGACCCAGTACTTC

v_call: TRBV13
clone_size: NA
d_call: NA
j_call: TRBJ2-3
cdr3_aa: CASSLFVRGSTDTQYF
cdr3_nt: TGTGCCAGCAGCTTGTTCGTCAGGGGAAGCACAGATACGCAGTATTTT

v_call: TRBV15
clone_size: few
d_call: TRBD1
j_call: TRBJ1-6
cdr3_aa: CATSRDRGNSPLHF
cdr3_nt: TGTGCCACCAGCAGGGACAGGGGTAATTCACCCCTCCACTTT

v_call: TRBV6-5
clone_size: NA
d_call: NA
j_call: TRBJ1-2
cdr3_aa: CASSEQNYRVGYTF
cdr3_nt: TGTGCCAGCAGTGAACAGAACTACAGGGTCGGCTACACCTTC

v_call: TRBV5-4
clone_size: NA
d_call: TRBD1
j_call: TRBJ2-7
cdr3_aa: CASGRTGVSHEQYF
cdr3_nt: TGTGCCAGCGGACGGACAGGGGTGAGCCACGAGCAGTACTTC